This T cell receptor (beta chain) was documented in a study of OX40 agonist ivuxolimab in advanced cancers. At the level of the study: At 82.7% male, the cohort had a mean age of about 55 years, ranging from about 20 to 79. Three patients, one with hepatocellular carcinoma and two with cutaneous melanoma, responded partially. Study-wide findings and caveats: The authors did not determine the antigen specificity of the expanded peripheral T cells. The study observed clonal expansion of CD4+ and CD8+ blood T cells by week 6 at 0.1 to 3.0 mg/kg.

CDR1 SNHLY and CDR2 FYNNEI come from the germline V gene. CDR3 length: 13 amino acids. V was trimmed by 6 bases and J by 2 bases, leaving 8 bases between them. Produced via immunoSEQ multiplex PCR; TCRdb's table is partial and in-frame only. The table includes roughly 42,000 clones, approximately 91% detected once. This clone was found once. Antigen specificity is unknown. V and J are TRBV2 and TRBJ2-1, with D tentatively TRBD2 (6 bases). The sequenced sample was CD4+ or CD8+ T cells sorted from blood, obtained in a trial of the OX40 agonist ivuxolimab. The TCR sequence derives from an adult with an advanced solid tumor such as melanoma, head and neck, liver or kidney cancer. The CDR3 DNA is TGTGCCAGCAGACTAGCAGCCTACAATGAGCAGTTCTTC. Protein: CASRLAAYNEQFF.